What follows describes a single T cell receptor (beta chain). Sequenced by immunoSEQ multiplex PCR; TCRdb stores in-frame clones only, minus some. The sample records about 2 million clones, 90% to 95% being singletons. The V gene's germline CDR1 is LNHNV and CDR2 YYDKDF (reference sequence). There are 12 residues in the CDR3. The J segment lost 12 bases and the V segment lost 3 bases, leaving 4 bases of the junction unmatched. The sample belongs to a study of shared clonotypes between healthy human individuals. This TCR came from a young man in good health. Sequencing input: naive CD4+ T cells sorted from blood. Subset noted: CD45RA+ positively selected. This chain connects TRBV15 to TRBJ2-1; 8 nucleotides match TRBD2. The CDR3 is CATSRPAGGQFF. The CDR3 DNA reads as TGTGCCACCAGCAGGCCGGCGGGAGGGCAGTTCTTC.